The following is a T cell receptor beta chain sequence with its context. Its cognate antigen has yet to be identified. Base-call qualities are not available, and no considerably larger clone is one nucleotide away. This sample is part of a study of blood T cell repertoires in COVID-19 (TCRdb year 2020). Study-level background: Samples from collaborators originated in the United States, Italy and Spain and spanned both the acute and convalescent phases of COVID-19. Sample metadata almost always included a de-identified subject ID, COVID-19 status, age in years and sex. Where HLA class I and class II types were available, the types were taken from metadata supplied by the sample provider, not from assay-based typing. The samples were drawn from the first 160 participants of the ongoing ImmuneRACE study and from 1,254 subjects provided by 6 global collaborators. The dataset comprised deeply sampled blood TCRbeta repertoires from subjects exposed to, actively infected with, or recovered from COVID-19. The material from the prospective study consisted of cDNA or gDNA derived from T cells, B-cell-depleted T cells, or PBMCs. The repertoires were released in a freely available public database intended as a resource for research on the immune response to SARS-CoV-2.

The paper as a whole reports these results and caveats: Clinical and demographic metadata were provided uncurated, with the amount varying by source and participant.

TCRbeta CDR3 regions were amplified from genomic DNA by means of the immunoSEQ Assay, a bias-controlled multiplex PCR. In the original analysis: The number of nucleated cells in each sample was estimated from the amplification of reference gene primers within the assay. Sequence reads were collapsed and filtered to measure the absolute abundance of every unique TCRbeta CDR3 rearrangement. For each sample, productive Simpson clonality was calculated by taking the square root of Simpson's diversity index across productive rearrangements. TCRdb carries this immuneACCESS record with in-frame sequences only. Its versions omit some clonotypes, under half of them owing to an unresolved V gene in the studies checked, with the rest unexplained. That table supplies the V and J calls and clone size; D and trimming were determined from the DNA. This sample gives about 120,000 clones in total; about 79% of them show up just once. The ten largest clones represent 30% to 45% of the sample.

From a lookup of the germline V gene, CDR1 and CDR2 are SGHAT and FQNNGV. The CDR3 holds 17 amino acids from the cysteine to the phenylalanine. Just the 51-base CDR3 DNA is kept, in frame starting at base 1. V trim: 8 bases; J trim: 2 bases; unmatched bases: 8. Collaborating institutions collected whole blood in K2EDTA tubes following their own protocols. Collaborator samples were shipped for TCRbeta analysis as frozen whole blood, isolated PBMCs, or DNA extracted from either sample type. The sequence was obtained from a man in his forties with active or convalescent COVID-19. The chain employs TRBV11-2 and TRBJ2-6; 11 junctional bases match TRBD2. The source material was peripheral blood. The CDR3 protein is CASGLLAGAAGANVLTF. The nucleotide sequence reads TGTGCCAGCGGCCTACTAGCGGGAGCGGCTGGGGCCAACGTCCTGACTTTC.